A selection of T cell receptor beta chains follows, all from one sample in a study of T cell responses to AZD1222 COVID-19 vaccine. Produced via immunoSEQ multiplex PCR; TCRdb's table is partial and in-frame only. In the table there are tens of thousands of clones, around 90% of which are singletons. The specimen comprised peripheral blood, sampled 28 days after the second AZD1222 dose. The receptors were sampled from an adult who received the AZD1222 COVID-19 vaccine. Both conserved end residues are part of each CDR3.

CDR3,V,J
CASSYWEGRMNTEAFF,TRBV6-5,TRBJ1-1
CASSQHLKLATNEKLFF,TRBV3-1/TRBV3-2,TRBJ1-4
CASSLLSGVGETQYF,TRBV11-2,TRBJ2-5
CASVRDRALNTEAFF,TRBV19,TRBJ1-1
CAASTGVINTGELFF,TRBV10-3,TRBJ2-2
CASSSMLVAGTQETQYF,TRBV13,TRBJ2-5
CAWSPGGGPSSNQPQHF,TRBV30,TRBJ1-5
CASSSLAASTDTQYF,TRBV19,TRBJ2-3
CASSLGLAGRERTQYF,TRBV7-2,TRBJ2-5
CASSSSGVGYTF,TRBV28,TRBJ1-2
CASSGRQGSNGEKLFF,TRBV7-9,TRBJ1-4